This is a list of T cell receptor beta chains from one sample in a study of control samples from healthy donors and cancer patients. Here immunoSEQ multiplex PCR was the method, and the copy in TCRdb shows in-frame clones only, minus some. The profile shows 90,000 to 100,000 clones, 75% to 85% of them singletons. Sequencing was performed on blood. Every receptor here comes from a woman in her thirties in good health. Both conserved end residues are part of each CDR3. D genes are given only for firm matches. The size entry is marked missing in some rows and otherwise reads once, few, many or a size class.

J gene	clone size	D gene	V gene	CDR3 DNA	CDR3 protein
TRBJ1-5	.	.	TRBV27	TGTGCCAGCAGTTCCAACCGGTTGGGGGCGAGGCAGCCCCAGCATTTT	CASSSNRLGARQPQHF
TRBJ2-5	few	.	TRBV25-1	TGTGCCAGCAGTCGGGCCTCTTACCAAGAGACCCAGTACTTC	CASSRASYQETQYF
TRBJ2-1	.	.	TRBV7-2	TGTGCCAGCAGCTTTCTAACCAATGATGAGCAGTTCTTC	CASSFLTNDEQFF
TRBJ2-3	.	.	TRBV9	TGTGCCAGCAGCGCTCAAACCCTCACAGATACGCAGTATTTT	CASSAQTLTDTQYF
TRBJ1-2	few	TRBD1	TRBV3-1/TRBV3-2	TGTGCCAGCAGCCAAGGTCAGGGGGTGTCCTATGGCTACACCTTC	CASSQGQGVSYGYTF
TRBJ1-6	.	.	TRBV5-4	TGTGCCAGCAGCTTGGGTCAGGGAGGTAATTCACCCCTCCACTTT	CASSLGQGGNSPLHF
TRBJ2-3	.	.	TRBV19	TGTGCCAGTAGTTGGCGTATCTTGGATACGCAGTATTTT	CASSWRILDTQYF
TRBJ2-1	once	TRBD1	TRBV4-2	TGTGCCAGCAGCCAGAGGGGGCAGGGGGCAACCAATGAGCAGTTCTTC	CASSQRGQGATNEQFF
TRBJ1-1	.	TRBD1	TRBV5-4	TGTGCCAGCAGCGTCGACGGCCCCAGGGACAGGCTGAACACTGAAGCTTTCTTT	CASSVDGPRDRLNTEAFF
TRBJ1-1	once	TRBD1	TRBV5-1	TGCGCCAGCAGCTTGGCGGCAGGGGGCAACACTGAAGCTTTCTTT	CASSLAAGGNTEAFF
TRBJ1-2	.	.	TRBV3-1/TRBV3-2	TGTGCCAGCAGCCCGGTCCCAGGGTGGGGTAACTATGGCTACACCTTC	CASSPVPGWGNYGYTF
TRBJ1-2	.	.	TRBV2	TGTGCCACAAGTCCGGACACCTATGGCTACACCTTC	CATSPDTYGYTF
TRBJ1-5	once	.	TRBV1	TGCACCAGCAGCCAAGACCGGACGTGGGAACTACGACCCCCTCCAAATCAGCCCCAGCATTTT	CTSSQDRTWELRPPPNQPQHF
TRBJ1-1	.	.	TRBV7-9	TGTGCCAGCAGCTTAGCTGGGGGGGGAAACACTGAAGCTTTCTTT	CASSLAGGGNTEAFF
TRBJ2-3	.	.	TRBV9	TGTGCCAGCAGCGCTAGCGTTTTCACAGATACGCAGTATTTT	CASSASVFTDTQYF
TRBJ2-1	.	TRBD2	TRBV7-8	TGTGCCAGCAGGAATACGATCGGGGGGGTCGCAAGCTCCTACAATGAGCAGTTCTTC	CASRNTIGGVASSYNEQFF
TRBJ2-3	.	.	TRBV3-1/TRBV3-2	TGTGCCAGCAGCCAAGAGTTATCCACAGATACGCAGTATTTT	CASSQELSTDTQYF
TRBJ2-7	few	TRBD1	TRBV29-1	TGCAGCGTCGCCTCGGGACAGGGGGCTCTCGAGCAGTACTTC	CSVASGQGALEQYF
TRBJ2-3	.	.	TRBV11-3	TGTGCCAGCAGCTTAGGGCGCGACTTCACAGATACGCAGTATTTT	CASSLGRDFTDTQYF
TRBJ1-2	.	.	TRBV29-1	TGCAGCCCCGAAGGGAATAACTATGGCTACACCTTC	CSPEGNNYGYTF
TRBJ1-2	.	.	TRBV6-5	TGTGCCAGCAGTCACAGGGAAAACTATGGCTACACCTTC	CASSHRENYGYTF
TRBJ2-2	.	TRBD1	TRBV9	TGTGCCAGCAGCCCACAGGGGTCCGGGGAGCTGTTTTTT	CASSPQGSGELFF
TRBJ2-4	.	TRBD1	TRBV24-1	TGTGCCACCAGTGGGGGGGACAGGGAACTAGCCAAAAACATTCAGTACTTC	CATSGGDRELAKNIQYF
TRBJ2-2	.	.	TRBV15	TGTGCCACCAGCAGTCCTACAGGGTCCGGGGAGCTGTTTTTT	CATSSPTGSGELFF
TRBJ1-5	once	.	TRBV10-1	TGCGCCAGCAGTGCGGGGGGCGATCAGCCCCAGCATTTT	CASSAGGDQPQHF
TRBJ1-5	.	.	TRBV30	TGTGCCTGGAGTGTACCCAGCCAGGGTCGGAGCAATCAGCCCCAGCATTTT	CAWSVPSQGRSNQPQHF
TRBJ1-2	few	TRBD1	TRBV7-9	TGTGCCAGCAGCTTAGGAGGGGGCGGCTACACCTTC	CASSLGGGGYTF
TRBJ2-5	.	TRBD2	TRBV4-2	TGTGCCAGCAGCCGACGACTAGCGGGGGATCAAGAGACCCAGTACTTC	CASSRRLAGDQETQYF
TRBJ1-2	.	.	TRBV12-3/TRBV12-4	TGTGCCAGCAGTTTAGCGGGAATCGGCTACACCTTC	CASSLAGIGYTF
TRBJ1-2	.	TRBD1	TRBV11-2	TGTGCCAGCAGGTACAATACGGGACAGCGCGAGGGCTACACCTTC	CASRYNTGQREGYTF
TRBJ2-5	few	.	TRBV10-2	TGCGCCAGCAAAGGGGAAGAGACCCAGTACTTC	CASKGEETQYF
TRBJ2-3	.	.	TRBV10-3	TGTGCCATCAGTGAGCCCCTCGGGGTGGTAGGCACAGATACGCAGTATTTT	CAISEPLGVVGTDTQYF
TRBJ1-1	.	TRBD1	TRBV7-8	TGTGCCAGCAGCCCAAGGACAGGGACAAACACTGAAGCTTTCTTT	CASSPRTGTNTEAFF
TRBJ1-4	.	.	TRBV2	TGTGCCAGCAAACGAACGGGACGGAATGAAAAACTGTTTTTT	CASKRTGRNEKLFF
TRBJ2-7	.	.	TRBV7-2	TGTGCCAGCAGCTTAGCGGAGGGAGACGAGCAGTACTTC	CASSLAEGDEQYF
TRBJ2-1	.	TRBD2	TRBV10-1	TGCGCCAGCAGTGAATCTAGCGGGAATAATGAGCAGTTCTTC	CASSESSGNNEQFF
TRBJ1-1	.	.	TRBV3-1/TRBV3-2	TGTGCCAGCAGCCACAGCCCCACATATCACACTGAAGCTTTCTTT	CASSHSPTYHTEAFF
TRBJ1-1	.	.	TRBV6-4	TGTGCCAGCAGTGACTCGATTGAGGGAAGCACTGAAGCTTTCTTT	CASSDSIEGSTEAFF
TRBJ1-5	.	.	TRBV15	TGTGCCACCAGCAGAGATACCCCTACTGATCAGCCCCAGCATTTT	CATSRDTPTDQPQHF
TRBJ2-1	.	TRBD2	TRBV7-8	TGTGCCAGCAGCCCCAGGGGGACTAGCGGGGGGAGCTCCTACAATGAGCAGTTCTTC	CASSPRGTSGGSSYNEQFF
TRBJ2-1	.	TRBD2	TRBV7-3	TGTGCCAGCAGCCGAGGGGCGGGGGAAATTAATGAGCAGTTCTTC	CASSRGAGEINEQFF
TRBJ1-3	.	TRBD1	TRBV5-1	TGCGCCAGCTCAAGGGACAGACCTTCTGGAAACACCATATATTTT	CASSRDRPSGNTIYF
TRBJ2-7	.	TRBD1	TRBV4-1	TGCGCCAGCAGCCAAGAGCCGGGACAGACATCCTACGAGCAGTACTTC	CASSQEPGQTSYEQYF
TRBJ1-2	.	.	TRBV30	TGTGCCTGGAGTGTTGTACGGCATGGCTACACCTTC	CAWSVVRHGYTF
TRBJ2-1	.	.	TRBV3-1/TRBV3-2	TGTGCCAGCAGCCATTGGATGGGGGCGCGTAATGAGCAGTTCTTC	CASSHWMGARNEQFF
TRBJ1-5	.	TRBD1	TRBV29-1	TGCAGCGCCCGGACAGGAAACAATCAGCCCCAGCATTTT	CSARTGNNQPQHF
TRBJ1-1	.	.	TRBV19	TGTGCCAGTAGTATTCTCCCAGCAATTGTGAACATGAACACTGAAGCTTTCTTT	CASSILPAIVNMNTEAFF
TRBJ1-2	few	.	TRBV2	TGTGCCAGCAGTGAACCGGGGTTGGGTGGCTACACCTTC	CASSEPGLGGYTF
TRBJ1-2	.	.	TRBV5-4	TGTGCCAGCAGCTTGACAGGGACCCGACATGGCTACACCTTC	CASSLTGTRHGYTF
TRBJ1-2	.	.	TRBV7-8	TGTGCCAGCAGCTTAGGCCTGGGCTCGGGTGGGTATGGCTACACCTTC	CASSLGLGSGGYGYTF
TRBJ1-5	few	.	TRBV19	TGTGCCAGCTTGGAACGGGCCTCCAATCAGCCCCAGCATTTT	CASLERASNQPQHF
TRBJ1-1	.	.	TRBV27	TGTGCCAGCAGTCAAGACAGCCCATTGAACACTGAAGCTTTCTTT	CASSQDSPLNTEAFF
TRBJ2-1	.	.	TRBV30	TGTGCCTGGGGGGGGAGGGGGGCTTGGTACAATGAGCAGTTCTTC	CAWGGRGAWYNEQFF
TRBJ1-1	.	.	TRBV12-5	TGTGCTAGTGGTTTGGTACATTCTGGTTTGCCGAACACTGAAGCTTTCTTT	CASGLVHSGLPNTEAFF
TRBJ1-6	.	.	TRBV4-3	TGCGCCAGCAGCCAAGAGGCAGCCTCCTATAATTCACCCCTCCACTTT	CASSQEAASYNSPLHF
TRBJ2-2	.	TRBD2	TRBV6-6	TGTGCCAGCAGTTACTTTTCGGGCGGGGGGGCCGGGGAGCTGTTTTTT	CASSYFSGGGAGELFF
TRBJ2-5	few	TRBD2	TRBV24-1	TGTGCCACCAGTGATTTGAGCGGGGGACAAGAGACCCAGTACTTC	CATSDLSGGQETQYF
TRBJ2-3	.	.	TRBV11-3	TGTGCCAGCAGCTTAACAATCACAGATACGCAGTATTTT	CASSLTITDTQYF
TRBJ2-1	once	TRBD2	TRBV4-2	TGTGCCAGCAGCCAAGTGAGCTGGCGGGGGGGCTACAATGAGCAGTTCTTC	CASSQVSWRGGYNEQFF